The sequence of this T cell receptor (beta chain) was determined in a study of T-cell reconstitution after alpha-beta-depleted transplantation in children. Notes on this clonotype: Antigen specificity is unknown.

Between the trimmed V and J ends, which lost 3 bases and 2 bases, there was a span of 12 bases. Germline V gene lookup returns CDR1 ENHRY and CDR2 SYGVKD. The CDR3 covers 15 residues. General study points: Where some patients showed high TCRbeta diversity at day 60, it came from recipient T cells and thymic progenitors that had survived. Once a year had passed after transplant, T-cell counts and diversity came mostly from newly produced T cells. Reports say that about two months after transplant, the alpha-beta T cells came out of several hundred graft clones that had expanded.

Unique molecular identifiers were incorporated during preparation of the TCRbeta library. TCRdb reprocessed the PCR reads with MiXCR, giving one entry per CDR3 protein. The sample shows about 210,000 distinct CDR3 sequences, approximately 15% of them seen only once. The sequence came from a male patient between 2 and 15 years old who had a stem cell transplant for acute lymphoblastic leukemia, so the T cells may come from the graft donor. Sequencing used PBMCs, mostly from graft donor cells, obtained 360 days after TCRalphabeta/CD19-depleted stem cell transplant. The chain is built from TRBV10-3 and TRBJ2-3, with D hard to call. The CDR3 loop is CAISDVPGLTDTQYF. In DNA form, the CDR3 reads TGTGCCATCAGTGATGTCCCTGGCCTCACAGATACGCAGTATTTT.